This TCR beta chain appears in the sequencing data of a study of radiotherapy plus CTLA-4 blockade in lung cancer. Background on the study: Roughly 17% of patients responded objectively, and roughly 30% achieved disease control.

To note about this clone: Its antigen is still unknown.

Findings and caveats of the study: Interferon-beta and early blood T cell clone dynamics reportedly predicted response best.

The data were produced by immunoSEQ multiplex PCR, yet TCRdb's version contains in-frame clones alone and is incomplete. The sample has tens of thousands of clones; about 83% are singletons. Lung cancer patients with chemo-refractory metastatic non-small-cell disease were given focal radiation plus CTLA-4 blockade with ipilimumab. Germline V gene sequence: CDR1 LNHNV, CDR2 YYDKDF (reference sequence). The CDR3 is 15 amino acids. Trimming took 4 bases from V and 2 from J, leaving 15 bases between them. This TCR derives from a human donor with non-small cell lung cancer whose response to radiotherapy plus ipilimumab could not be evaluated. V is TRBV15 and J is TRBJ2-7; D is perhaps TRBD1 (5 bases). The sample was peripheral blood, taken from a patient treated with radiotherapy plus ipilimumab. The CDR3 spells CATSKGRQSPYEQYF. DNA of the CDR3: TGTGCCACCAGCAAGGGGCGACAGTCCCCCTACGAGCAGTACTTC.